This TCR beta chain came from a study of cytomegalovirus exposure and HLA in healthy donors. Worth noting for this clone: The antigen is not known.

Germline lookup yields CDR1 MDHEN and CDR2 SYDVKM. V was clipped by 2 bases and J by 6 bases, with 14 bases between them. This CDR3 region has 14 residues. Study outcomes and limitations: TRBV6-2, TRBV6-3 and some other V segments were unresolvable in 87-base-pair reads. Later analysis identified several of the most significant clusters that appeared linked to common viral pathogens. Analysis performed later showed TCR beta chains linked to HLA being more clonally expanded than equally common others.

The PCR employed 60 Vbeta primers together with 13 Jbeta primers. The data were produced by immunoSEQ multiplex PCR, yet TCRdb's version contains in-frame clones alone and is incomplete. This table holds tens of thousands of clones, approximately 57% found once. The sample was PBMCs. The chain combines TRBV28 with TRBJ2-7, with D hard to call. This sequence was found in a woman aged 25 to 39 in good health and CMV-seronegative. This CDR3 is CASSLGLMRIEQYF. The CDR3 DNA is TGTGCCAGCAGTTTAGGGCTAATGCGTATCGAGCAGTACTTC. The whole variable domain, remainder taken from reference TRBV28 and TRBJ2-7, is DVKVTQSSRYLVKRTGEKVFLECVQDMDHENMFWYRQDPGLGLRLIYFSYDVKMKEKGDIPEGYSVSREKKERFSLILESASTNQTSMYLCASSLGLMRIEQYFGPGTRLTVT.